The clone carrying this TCR beta chain was found many times. Its antigen is currently unknown. This record belongs to a study of T cells after posttransplantation cyclophosphamide. Broader study findings: Blood and skin or GI T cell repertoires showed limited TRB overlap. Recipient CMV seropositivity and CMV reactivation strongly tracked TRB clonality. Later post-transplant blood repertoires were often dominated by donor CD8+ memory clones.

This CDR3 contains 15 residues. Germline CDR1 and CDR2: SGHDT and YYEEEE. Unmatched junction bases numbered 5, after V lost 4 bases and J lost 2 bases. The related graft donor's blood sample was taken on the day of bone marrow donation. Only in-frame clones appear in the TCRdb table, and some are missing; sequencing was by immunoSEQ multiplex PCR. The sample includes 42,000 or so clones, none of them occurring once. The chain combines TRBV5-6 with TRBJ1-5, with 8 positions matching TRBD1. The TCR was taken from a woman between 45 and 65 years old in good health and a related stem cell transplant donor. Sequences were obtained from PBMCs. Here the CDR3 reads CASSLEQGGNQPQHF. The DNA for the CDR3 is TGTGCCAGCAGCCTAGAACAGGGGGGCAATCAGCCCCAGCATTTT.